These 32 T cell receptor beta chains were sequenced from one sample in a study of chemoradiotherapy in HPV16-positive cancers. The method was immunoSEQ multiplex PCR; TCRdb's version includes in-frame clones alone and lacks a portion of them. The table has roughly 23,000 clones, around two thirds seen once. Sampling was carried out from a patient who underwent chemoradiotherapy. These receptors were taken from a human donor with HPV-associated anogenital cancer.

This clone was seen only a few times. The V call is TRBV5-4, the J call TRBJ1-1; no firm D call. Trimming removed 4 bases at V and 2 bases at J, with 12 bases between. Germline V CDR1 and CDR2: SGHNT, YYREEE (reference sequence). The CDR3 runs 14 residues. CDR3 nucleotides: TGTGCCAGCAGCCCCGATATGATAAACACTGAAGCTTTCTTT. Translating gives CASSPDMINTEAFF.

V and J are TRBV29-1 and TRBJ2-2; the D gene is possibly TRBD1 (5 bases). CDR1 is SQVTM and CDR2 is ANQGSEA in the germline V gene. V was cut by 3 bases and J by 0 bases, with 8 bases left in between. The CDR3 loop spans 14 amino acids. The CDR3 loop reads CSVDSRANTGELFF. The CDR3 bases are TGCAGCGTTGACAGCAGGGCGAACACCGGGGAGCTGTTTTTT.

The chain uses TRBV5-1 and TRBJ1-1, with D possibly TRBD1 on 5 matching bases. V was cut by 0 bases and J by 1 base, with 19 bases left in between. The CDR3 length is 18 residues. Germline assignment: CDR1 SGHRS and CDR2 YFSETQ. The CDR3 coding sequence is TGCGCCAGCAGCTTGGGGGGCCAATCCCTAAACAGGAACACTGAAGCTTTCTTT. Its protein is CASSLGGQSLNRNTEAFF. Full variable domain (missing parts from reference TRBV5-1 and TRBJ1-1): KAGVTQTPRYLIKTRGQQVTLSCSPISGHRSVSWYQQTPGQGLQFLFEYFSETQRNKGNFPGRFSGRQFSNSRSEMNVSTLELGDSALYLCASSLGGQSLNRNTEAFFGQGTRLTVV.

The gene calls are TRBV10-3 and TRBJ1-5, with D perhaps TRBD1 (6 bases). The germline V gene has CDR1 ENHRY and CDR2 SYGVKD. The CDR3 contains 15 residues. V lost 4 bases and J lost 5, with 15 bases in between. The CDR3 spells CAISATGNWDQPQHF. The CDR3 DNA reads TGTGCCATCAGTGCTACAGGGAATTGGGATCAGCCCCAGCATTTT.

The sample holds a few counts of this clone. J is TRBJ2-1 and V is TRBV5-1; tentative D call: TRBD2 (6 bases). V was shortened by 0 bases and J by 5 bases, with 12 bases between the two germline ends. Per germline, CDR1 SGHRS and CDR2 YFSETQ. CDR3 length equals 15 residues. The CDR3 DNA reads TGCGCCAGCAGCTTGGAGTGGGCGGGGCACAATGAGCAGTTCTTC. Protein product: CASSLEWAGHNEQFF.

The chain employs TRBV30 and TRBJ2-3; D is unclear. V was cut by 0 bases and J by 4 bases, with 8 bases left in between. The germline CDR1 and CDR2 sequences are GTSNPN and SVGIG (reference sequence). The length of the CDR3 is 13 residues. The CDR3 DNA reads TGTGCCTGGAGTGTACGGAGCGCAGATACGCAGTATTTT. It is translated as CAWSVRSADTQYF.

The rearrangement joins TRBV9 to TRBJ1-4; D uncertain. Trimming stripped 0 bases from V and 4 bases from J, with 7 bases between. The CDR3 consists of 14 residues. Germline V gene sequence: CDR1 SGDLS, CDR2 YYNGEE. Written as DNA, the CDR3 is TGTGCCAGCAGCGTAGAGCCCAGTAATGAAAAACTGTTTTTT. Translated: CASSVEPSNEKLFF.

The chain is built from TRBV5-5 and TRBJ2-4, with 9 nucleotides matching TRBD1. The germline V gene encodes CDR1 SGHKS and CDR2 YYEKEE (reference sequence). The J segment lost 1 base and the V segment lost 4 bases, leaving 3 bases of the junction unmatched. The CDR3 contains 15 residues. CDR3 region: CASSLQGAAKNIQYF. DNA for the CDR3: TGTGCCAGCAGCCTACAGGGGGCGGCCAAAAACATTCAGTACTTC.

V gene TRBV30 combines with J gene TRBJ1-1, with TRBD1 matching over 8 bases. This CDR3 is built from 18 residues. The J segment lost 3 bases and the V segment lost 1 base, leaving 16 bases of the junction unmatched. The germline V gene has CDR1 GTSNPN and CDR2 SVGIG (reference sequence). CDR3 coding DNA: TGTGCCTGGAGTGCCCAAGACAGGGGCGGCCCAGTAGACACTGAAGCTTTCTTT. Protein: CAWSAQDRGGPVDTEAFF.

This clone was detected only a few times. The chain couples TRBV19 to TRBJ2-1; the D call may be TRBD1 or TRBD2 (5 bases each). The V end lost 3 bases, the J end lost 6 bases, and 18 bases lay between the germline ends. In germline, CDR1 is LNHDA, CDR2 SQIVND (reference sequence). The CDR3 extends over 16 amino acids. CDR3 bases: TGTGCCAGTAGTATGGGCTTTGGGGGAGTTTTCAATGAGCAGTTCTTC. Translated: CASSMGFGGVFNEQFF. The variable domain in full, completed from reference TRBV19 and TRBJ2-1, reads DGGITQSPKYLFRKEGQNVTLSCEQNLNHDAMYWYRQDPGQGLRLIYYSQIVNDFQKGDIAEGYSVSREKKESFPLTVTSAQKNPTAFYLCASSMGFGGVFNEQFFGPGTRLTVL.

The rearrangement uses TRBV28 and TRBJ1-1; D remains unclear. V gave up 1 base and J gave up 8 bases, with 11 bases separating them. From germline, CDR1 is MDHEN and CDR2 SYDVKM. The CDR3 sequence is 13 residues long. DNA for the CDR3: TGTGCCAGCAGTTTATCTGGGGTTCGGGAAGCTTTCTTT. It encodes CASSLSGVREAFF.

This clone was observed a single time. CDR3 bases: TGTGCCAGCAGCGTAGGGACCTACCCCTTCCACGAGCAGTACTTC. It encodes CASSVGTYPFHEQYF. The genes are TRBV9 and TRBJ2-7; unclear D gene. Between the trimmed V and J ends, which lost 0 bases and 5 bases, there was a span of 15 bases. This CDR3 comprises 15 residues. Germline loops: CDR1 SGDLS, CDR2 YYNGEE.

The chain has TRBV27 and TRBJ1-1; 7 bases agree with TRBD1. V gave up 10 bases and J gave up 1 base; unmatched junction bases: 3. The CDR3 length is 12 residues. Germline-derived CDR1 and CDR2 are MNHEY and SMNVEV (reference sequence). For the CDR3, the DNA is TGTGCCACCGGGACAGCGAACACTGAAGCTTTCTTT. Its translation is CATGTANTEAFF.

This clone has only a few counts. This chain joins TRBV5-1 and TRBJ1-3; D not certain. This CDR3 has 15 residues. Deletions cut 0 bases from V and 0 bases from J, with 7 bases between. Germline CDR1 and CDR2: SGHRS and YFSETQ. In DNA form, the CDR3 reads TGCGCCAGCAGCTTGGGGGCGAGCTCTGGAAACACCATATATTTT. This sequence encodes CASSLGASSGNTIYF.

This chain connects TRBV27 to TRBJ2-1; D is uncertain. V lost 2 bases, J lost 0 bases, and 11 bases lay in between. This CDR3 region has 16 residues. Germline CDR1 reads MNHEY; CDR2 reads SMNVEV (reference sequence). Here the CDR3 reads CASSLTSRNSYNEQFF. CDR3 nucleotides: TGTGCCAGCAGTTTAACGTCCAGAAACTCCTACAATGAGCAGTTCTTC.

This clone is a singleton in its sample. The genes are TRBV5-1 and TRBJ2-7, with D tentatively TRBD1 (5 bases). The V and J ends lost 5 bases and 0 bases respectively, with 9 bases between them. Germline assignment: CDR1 SGHRS and CDR2 YFSETQ. This CDR3 contains 13 residues. CDR3 sequence reads: CASRQVDSYEQYF. The CDR3 coding sequence is TGCGCCAGCAGACAGGTTGACTCCTACGAGCAGTACTTC.

The genes are TRBV5-4 and TRBJ1-2; 8 bases line up with TRBD1. V shed 0 bases, J shed 3 bases, and the junction held 4 bases outside the gene matches. The CDR3 has 15 residues. In germline, CDR1 is SGHNT, CDR2 YYREEE (reference sequence). The DNA of the CDR3 is TGTGCCAGCAGCTTGGCCAAACAGGGGGACTATGGCTACACCTTC. Residues: CASSLAKQGDYGYTF.

This clone has a single count. This rearrangement joins TRBV7-2 to TRBJ2-7; D is perhaps TRBD2 (7 bases). The CDR3 has 15 amino acids. V lost 1 base and J lost 4, with 14 bases in between. Germline values: CDR1 SGHTA, CDR2 FQGNSA. CDR3 coding DNA: TGTGCCAGCAGCTTAGGGAGGGGGGGCGGTTACGAGCAGTACTTC. It specifies CASSLGRGGGYEQYF.

The chain joins TRBV29-1 to TRBJ1-4, with a weak D call TRBD1 (6 bases). With 7 bases removed from V and 7 bases from J, the gap between germline ends came to 16 bases. Germline loops: CDR1 SQVTM, CDR2 ANQGSEA. CDR3 length: 13 residues. CDR3 region: CSANGGGGEKLFF. The CDR3 nucleotides read TGCAGCGCCAATGGAGGGGGGGGTGAAAAACTGTTTTTT.

This clone has more than one count but fewer than ten. The rearrangement uses TRBV5-6 and TRBJ2-7; 8 nucleotides line up with TRBD1. The CDR3 has 14 residues. Germline CDR1 and CDR2: SGHDT and YYEEEE. V dropped 4 bases and J dropped 4; count of bases not matched to a gene: 7. Written as DNA, the CDR3 is TGTGCCAGCAGCGAGGACAGGGCCGTGTACGAGCAGTACTTC. Its protein product is CASSEDRAVYEQYF.

In DNA, the CDR3 is TGTGCCAGTAGTATCCCATGGACAGTCTCTGGAAACACCATATATTTT. Translation: CASSIPWTVSGNTIYF. The genes are TRBV19 and TRBJ1-3; weak D call: TRBD1 (6 bases). V was cut by 3 bases and J by 0 bases, with 12 bases left in between. The CDR3 extends over 16 amino acids. From germline, CDR1 is LNHDA and CDR2 SQIVND (reference sequence).

J is TRBJ2-3 and V is TRBV27, with D perhaps TRBD2 (6 bases). The germline CDR1 and CDR2 sequences are MNHEY and SMNVEV (reference sequence). This CDR3 is built from 15 residues. V lost 6 bases, J lost 0 bases, and 13 bases lay in between. The chain's CDR3 is CASSRKAGSTDTQYF. CDR3 DNA sequence: TGTGCCAGCAGCCGTAAGGCGGGAAGCACAGATACGCAGTATTTT.

The genes are TRBV4-1 and TRBJ1-5; no definite D call. With 4 bases removed from V and 0 bases from J, the gap between germline ends came to 7 bases. The CDR3 spans 14 residues. Per germline, CDR1 MGHRA and CDR2 YSYEKL. CDR3 sequence: CASSPSNSNQPQHF. As DNA, the CDR3 is TGCGCCAGCAGCCCTTCAAATAGCAATCAGCCCCAGCATTTT.

This clone was recorded a few times. The chain couples TRBV2 to TRBJ2-7; 9 bases align to TRBD1. Germline V gene sequence: CDR1 SNHLY, CDR2 FYNNEI. This CDR3 is built from 15 residues. Losses at the gene ends were 8 bases for V and 3 bases for J; bases not matched to a gene: 11. The CDR3 loop reads CASGDRDRASYEQYF. CDR3 nucleotides: TGTGCCAGCGGGGACCGGGACAGGGCCAGCTACGAGCAGTACTTC.

CDR3 nucleotides: TGTGCCAGCGGGTATAGGGGACAGGGGAAAAACGGGGAGCTGTTTTTT. Amino acid sequence: CASGYRGQGKNGELFF. V and J are TRBV27 and TRBJ2-2; 10 nucleotides line up with TRBD1. V was clipped by 8 bases and J by 7 bases; unmatched bases: 13. In germline, CDR1 is MNHEY, CDR2 SMNVEV (reference sequence). This CDR3 contains 16 residues.

This clone turned up a few times. The gene calls are TRBV7-2 and TRBJ1-1; D is perhaps TRBD1 (6 bases). This CDR3 is built from 14 residues. Germline values: CDR1 SGHTA, CDR2 FQGNSA. V lost 1 base and J lost 5, with 11 bases in between. The DNA for the CDR3 is TGTGCCAGCAGCTTAGACAGGGCGAGGACTGAAGCTTTCTTT. It encodes CASSLDRARTEAFF.

The chain is built from TRBV10-2 and TRBJ1-1; no definite D call. The germline CDR1 and CDR2 sequences are WSHSY and SAAADI. CDR3 length: 13 residues. V was trimmed by 4 bases and J by 5 bases, leaving 11 bases between them. The DNA for the CDR3 is TGCGCCAGCAGTGGACGGGTGGAGACTGAAGCTTTCTTT. This gives the protein CASSGRVETEAFF.

The chain is built from TRBV4-2 and TRBJ2-7; 7 nucleotides align to TRBD1. The CDR3 runs 18 residues. Germline V CDR1 and CDR2: LGHNA, YNFKEQ. Losses at the gene ends were 0 bases for V and 3 bases for J; bases not matched to a gene: 14. In nucleotides, the CDR3 is TGTGCCAGCAGCCAAGATTCGGCCGGGGCAGGGGGTCGCTACGAGCAGTACTTC. It specifies CASSQDSAGAGGRYEQYF.

V usage is TRBV19 and J usage is TRBJ2-4, with a weak D call TRBD1 (6 bases). This CDR3 contains 16 residues. V was cut by 1 base and J by 1 base, with 11 bases left in between. The V gene's germline CDR1 is LNHDA and CDR2 SQIVND (reference sequence). In DNA form, the CDR3 reads TGTGCCAGTAGTATAGGAGGGGGTCGGGCCAAAAACATTCAGTACTTC. This sequence encodes CASSIGGGRAKNIQYF.

The rearrangement links TRBV30 to TRBJ2-1, with TRBD2 matching 9 bases. Germline V CDR1 and CDR2: GTSNPN, SVGIG (reference sequence). Trimming at V came to 1 base and at J to 11 bases, leaving 21 bases not matched to a gene. This CDR3 contains 18 residues. The CDR3 is CAWSGGGRAGTINPKQFF. In DNA, the CDR3 is TGTGCCTGGAGTGGAGGCGGGAGGGCCGGAACCATCAACCCCAAGCAGTTCTTC.

The V and J genes are TRBV2 and TRBJ1-5, with a weak D call TRBD1 (6 bases). The germline V gene encodes CDR1 SNHLY and CDR2 FYNNEI. The length of the CDR3 is 14 residues. Trimming stripped 8 bases from V and 0 bases from J, with 11 bases between. The chain's CDR3 is CASSGQYSNQPQHF. In DNA form, the CDR3 reads TGTGCCAGCTCCGGACAGTATAGCAATCAGCCCCAGCATTTT.

The chain links TRBV5-1 to TRBJ2-1; 7 nucleotides match TRBD1. This CDR3 spans 15 amino acids. Germline CDR1 is SGHRS and CDR2 is YFSETQ. Trimming took 9 bases from V and 4 from J; bases not matched to a gene: 13. CDR3 nucleotide sequence: TGCGCCACCTCAGGGGGTGTAACCTCTTACAATGAGCAGTTCTTC. This gives the protein CATSGGVTSYNEQFF.